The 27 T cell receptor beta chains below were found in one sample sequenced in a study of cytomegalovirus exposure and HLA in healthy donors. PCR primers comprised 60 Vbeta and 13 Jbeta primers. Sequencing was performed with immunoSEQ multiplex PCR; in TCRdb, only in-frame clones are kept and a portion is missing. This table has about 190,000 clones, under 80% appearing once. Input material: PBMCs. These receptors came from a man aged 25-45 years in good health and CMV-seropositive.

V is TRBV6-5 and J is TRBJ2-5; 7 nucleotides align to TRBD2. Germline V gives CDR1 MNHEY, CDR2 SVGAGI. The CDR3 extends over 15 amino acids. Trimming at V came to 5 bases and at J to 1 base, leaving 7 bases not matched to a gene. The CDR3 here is CASSREGAGQETQYF. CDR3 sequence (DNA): TGTGCCAGCAGTAGGGAGGGAGCGGGCCAAGAGACCCAGTACTTC.

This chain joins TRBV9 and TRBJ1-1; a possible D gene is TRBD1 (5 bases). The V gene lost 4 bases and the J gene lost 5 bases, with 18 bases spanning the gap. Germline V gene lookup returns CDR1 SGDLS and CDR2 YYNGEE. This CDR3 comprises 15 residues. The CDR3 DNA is TGTGCCAGCAGCCCTCGTGGCGGGGGTGAAACTGAAGCTTTCTTT. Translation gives CASSPRGGGETEAFF.

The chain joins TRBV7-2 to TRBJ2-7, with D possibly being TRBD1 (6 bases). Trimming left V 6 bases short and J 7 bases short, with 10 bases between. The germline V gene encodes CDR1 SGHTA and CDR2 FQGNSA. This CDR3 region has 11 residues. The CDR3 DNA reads TGTGCCAGCAGACAGGGCCCGGAGCAGTACTTC. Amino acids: CASRQGPEQYF. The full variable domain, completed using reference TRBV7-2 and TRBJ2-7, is GAGVSQSPSNKVTEKGKDVELRCDPISGHTALYWYRQSLGQGLEFLIYFQGNSAPDKSGLPSDRFSAERTGGSVSTLTIQRTQQEDSAVYLCASRQGPEQYFGPGTRLTVT.

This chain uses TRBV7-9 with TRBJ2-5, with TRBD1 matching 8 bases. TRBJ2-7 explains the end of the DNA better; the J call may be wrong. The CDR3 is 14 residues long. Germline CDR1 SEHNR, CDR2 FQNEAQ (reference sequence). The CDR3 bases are TGTGCCAGCAGCCAAGTGGGACAGGCGTACGAGCAGTACTTC. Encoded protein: CASSQVGQAYEQYF.

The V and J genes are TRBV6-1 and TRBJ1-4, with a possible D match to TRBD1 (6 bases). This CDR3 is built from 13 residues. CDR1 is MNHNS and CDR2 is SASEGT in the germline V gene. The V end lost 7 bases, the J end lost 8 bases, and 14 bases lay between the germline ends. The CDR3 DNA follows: TGTGCCAGCACCCGAGGGGGGGACGAAAAACTGTTTTTT. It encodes CASTRGGDEKLFF.

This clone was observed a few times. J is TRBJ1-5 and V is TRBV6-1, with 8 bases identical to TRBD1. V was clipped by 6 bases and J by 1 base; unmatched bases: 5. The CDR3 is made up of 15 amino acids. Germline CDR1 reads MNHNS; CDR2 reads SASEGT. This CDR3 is CASRVGTGSNQPQHF. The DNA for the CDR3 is TGTGCCAGCAGAGTCGGGACAGGCAGCAATCAGCCCCAGCATTTT.

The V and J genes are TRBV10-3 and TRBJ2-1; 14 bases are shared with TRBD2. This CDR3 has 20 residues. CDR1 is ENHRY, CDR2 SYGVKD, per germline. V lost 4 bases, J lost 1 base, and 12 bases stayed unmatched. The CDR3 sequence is CAISGTSGRPGAESYNEQFF. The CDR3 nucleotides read TGTGCCATCAGTGGGACTAGCGGGAGGCCCGGGGCTGAGTCCTACAATGAGCAGTTCTTC.

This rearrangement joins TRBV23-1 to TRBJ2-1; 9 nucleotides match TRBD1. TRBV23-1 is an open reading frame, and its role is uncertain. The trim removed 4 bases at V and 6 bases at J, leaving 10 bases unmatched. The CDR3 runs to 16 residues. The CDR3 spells CASSLSGTGKTNEQFF. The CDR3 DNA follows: TGCGCCAGCAGTCTCTCCGGGACAGGGAAAACCAATGAGCAGTTCTTC.

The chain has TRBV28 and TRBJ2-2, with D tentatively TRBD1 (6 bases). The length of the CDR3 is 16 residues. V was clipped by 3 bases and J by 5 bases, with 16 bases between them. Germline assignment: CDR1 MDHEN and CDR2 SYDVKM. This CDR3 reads CASSFTGFYPTGELFF. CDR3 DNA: TGTGCCAGCAGTTTTACAGGGTTCTATCCTACCGGGGAGCTGTTTTTT.

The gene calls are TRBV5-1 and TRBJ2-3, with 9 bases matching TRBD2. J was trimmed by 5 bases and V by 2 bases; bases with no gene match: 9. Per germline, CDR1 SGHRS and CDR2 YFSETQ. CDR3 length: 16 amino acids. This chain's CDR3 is CASSFRTSGYRDTQYF. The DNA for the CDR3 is TGCGCCAGCAGCTTCAGAACTAGCGGGTATAGAGATACGCAGTATTTT.

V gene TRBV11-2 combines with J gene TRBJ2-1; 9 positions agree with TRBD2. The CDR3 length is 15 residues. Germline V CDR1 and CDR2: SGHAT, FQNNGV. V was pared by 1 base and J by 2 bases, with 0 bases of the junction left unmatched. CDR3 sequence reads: CASSLGLAAYNEQFF. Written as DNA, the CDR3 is TGTGCCAGCAGCTTAGGACTAGCGGCCTACAATGAGCAGTTCTTC.

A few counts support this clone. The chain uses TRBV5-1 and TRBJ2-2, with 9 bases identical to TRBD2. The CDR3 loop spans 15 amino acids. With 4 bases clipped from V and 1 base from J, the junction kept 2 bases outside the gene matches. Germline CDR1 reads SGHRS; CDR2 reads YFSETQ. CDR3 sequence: CASSPSGENTGELFF. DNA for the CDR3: TGCGCCAGCAGCCCTAGCGGGGAGAACACCGGGGAGCTGTTTTTT.

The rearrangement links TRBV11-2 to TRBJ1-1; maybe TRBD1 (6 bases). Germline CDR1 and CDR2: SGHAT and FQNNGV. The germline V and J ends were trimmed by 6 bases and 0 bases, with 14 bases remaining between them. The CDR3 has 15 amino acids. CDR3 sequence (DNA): TGTGCCAGCAGTGGGGGGGGCAACATGAACACTGAAGCTTTCTTT. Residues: CASSGGGNMNTEAFF. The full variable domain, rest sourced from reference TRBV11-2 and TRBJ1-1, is EAGVAQSPRYKIIEKRQSVAFWCNPISGHATLYWYQQILGQGPKLLIQFQNNGVVDDSQLPKDRFSAERLKGVDSTLKIQPAKLEDSAVYLCASSGGGNMNTEAFFGQGTRLTVV.

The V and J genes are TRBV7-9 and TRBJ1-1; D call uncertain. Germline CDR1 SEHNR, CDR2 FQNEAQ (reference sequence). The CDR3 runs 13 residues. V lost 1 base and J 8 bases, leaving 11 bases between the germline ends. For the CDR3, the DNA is TGTGCCAGCAGCTTAGACCCCGCTACGGAAGCTTTCTTT. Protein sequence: CASSLDPATEAFF.

The CDR3 DNA reads as TGTGCCAGCAGCTCGACAGTCCCAGGATACGAGCAGTACTTC. Its protein product is CASSSTVPGYEQYF. The J gene is TRBJ2-5, the V gene TRBV11-1, with a weak D call TRBD1 (5 bases). Matching the DNA end better, TRBJ2-7 makes the J call doubtful. The CDR3 spans 14 residues. Germline V gene sequence: CDR1 SGHAT, CDR2 FQDESV (reference sequence).

DNA of the CDR3: TGTGCCAGCAGTTACGGGAATGTCAATCAGCCCCAGCATTTT. Its protein is CASSYGNVNQPQHF. The genes are TRBV28 and TRBJ1-5; D not resolved. The germline V gene has CDR1 MDHEN and CDR2 SYDVKM. The CDR3 covers 14 residues. V was shortened by 4 bases and J by 3 bases, with 10 bases between the two germline ends.

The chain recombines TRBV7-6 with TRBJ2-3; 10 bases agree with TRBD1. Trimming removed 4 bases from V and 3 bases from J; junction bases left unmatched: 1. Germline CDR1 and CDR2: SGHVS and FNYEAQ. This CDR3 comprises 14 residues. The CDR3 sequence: CASSSGQGTDTQYF. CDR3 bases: TGTGCCAGCAGCTCGGGACAGGGGACAGATACGCAGTATTTT. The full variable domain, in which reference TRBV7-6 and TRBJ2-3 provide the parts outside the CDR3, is GAGVSQSPRYKVTKRGQDVALRCDPISGHVSLYWYRQALGQGPEFLTYFNYEAQQDKSGLPNDRFSAERPEGSISTLTIQRTEQRDSAMYRCASSSGQGTDTQYFGPGTRLTVL.

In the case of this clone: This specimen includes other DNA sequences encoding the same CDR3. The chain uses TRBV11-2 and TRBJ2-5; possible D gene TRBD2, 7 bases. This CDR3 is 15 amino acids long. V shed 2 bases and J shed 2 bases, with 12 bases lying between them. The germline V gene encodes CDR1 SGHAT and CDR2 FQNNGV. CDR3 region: CASSLSRGPQETQYF. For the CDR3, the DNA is TGTGCCAGCAGCTTATCGCGGGGGCCGCAAGAGACCCAGTACTTC.

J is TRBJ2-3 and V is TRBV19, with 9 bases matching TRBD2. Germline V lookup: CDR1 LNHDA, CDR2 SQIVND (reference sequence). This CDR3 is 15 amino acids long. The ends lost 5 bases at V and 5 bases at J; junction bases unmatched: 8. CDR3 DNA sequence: TGTGCCAGTAGTCCCCGGCGCGGGAGGGTAGATACGCAGTATTTT. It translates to CASSPRRGRVDTQYF. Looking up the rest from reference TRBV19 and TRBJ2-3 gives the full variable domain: DGGITQSPKYLFRKEGQNVTLSCEQNLNHDAMYWYRQDPGQGLRLIYYSQIVNDFQKGDIAEGYSVSREKKESFPLTVTSAQKNPTAFYLCASSPRRGRVDTQYFGPGTRLTVL.

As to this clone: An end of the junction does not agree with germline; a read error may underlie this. The CDR3 spells CASSPYGTGEGNEQFF. For the CDR3, the DNA is TGTGCCAGCAGCCCTTACGGGACAGGGGAGGGAAATGAGCAGTTCTTC. The chain carries TRBV5-1 and TRBJ2-1; 10 bases agree with TRBD1. This CDR3 has 16 amino acids. Germline loops: CDR1 SGHRS, CDR2 YFSETQ.

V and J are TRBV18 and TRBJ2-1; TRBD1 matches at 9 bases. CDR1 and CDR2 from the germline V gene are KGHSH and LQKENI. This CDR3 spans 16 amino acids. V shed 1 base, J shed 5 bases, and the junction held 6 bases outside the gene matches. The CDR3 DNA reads TGTGCCAGCTCACCACGAACGGGACAGGGAGACAATGAGCAGTTCTTC. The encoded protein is CASSPRTGQGDNEQFF.

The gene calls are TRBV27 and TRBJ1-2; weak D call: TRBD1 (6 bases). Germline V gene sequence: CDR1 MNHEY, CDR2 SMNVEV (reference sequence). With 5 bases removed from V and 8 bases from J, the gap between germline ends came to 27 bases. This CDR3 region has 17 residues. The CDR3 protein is CASSPLSKTGPAGGYTF. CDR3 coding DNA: TGTGCCAGCAGTCCTCTCTCTAAGACAGGCCCGGCGGGCGGCTACACCTTC.

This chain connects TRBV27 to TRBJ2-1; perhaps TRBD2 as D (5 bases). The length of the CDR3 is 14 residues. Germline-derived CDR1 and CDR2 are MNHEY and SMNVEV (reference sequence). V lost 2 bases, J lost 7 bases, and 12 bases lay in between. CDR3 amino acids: CASSLPPSGNEQFF. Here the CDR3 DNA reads TGTGCCAGCAGTTTACCACCCTCGGGAAATGAGCAGTTCTTC.

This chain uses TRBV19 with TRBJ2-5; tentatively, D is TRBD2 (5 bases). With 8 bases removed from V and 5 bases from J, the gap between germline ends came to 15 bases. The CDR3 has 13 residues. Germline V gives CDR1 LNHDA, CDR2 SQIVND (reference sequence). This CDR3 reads CASSYGGRETQYF. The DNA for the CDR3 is TGTGCCAGTTCTTATGGAGGCCGTGAGACCCAGTACTTC. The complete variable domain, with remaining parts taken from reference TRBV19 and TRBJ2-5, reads DGGITQSPKYLFRKEGQNVTLSCEQNLNHDAMYWYRQDPGQGLRLIYYSQIVNDFQKGDIAEGYSVSREKKESFPLTVTSAQKNPTAFYLCASSYGGRETQYFGPGTRLLVL.

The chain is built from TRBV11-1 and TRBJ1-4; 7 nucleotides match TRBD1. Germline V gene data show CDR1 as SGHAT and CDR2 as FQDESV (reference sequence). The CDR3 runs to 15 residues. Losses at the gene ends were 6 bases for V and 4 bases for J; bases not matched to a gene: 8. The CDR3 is CASSRRDSRNEKLFF. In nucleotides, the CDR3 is TGTGCCAGCAGTCGCCGGGACAGCCGTAATGAAAAACTGTTTTTT.

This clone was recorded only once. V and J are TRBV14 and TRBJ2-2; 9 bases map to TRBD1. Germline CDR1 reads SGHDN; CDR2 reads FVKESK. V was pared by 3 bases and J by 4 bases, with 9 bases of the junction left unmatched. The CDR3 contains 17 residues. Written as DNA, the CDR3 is TGTGCCAGCAGCCAGAATCCGGGACAGGGTCTCACCGGGGAGCTGTTTTTT. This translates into CASSQNPGQGLTGELFF.

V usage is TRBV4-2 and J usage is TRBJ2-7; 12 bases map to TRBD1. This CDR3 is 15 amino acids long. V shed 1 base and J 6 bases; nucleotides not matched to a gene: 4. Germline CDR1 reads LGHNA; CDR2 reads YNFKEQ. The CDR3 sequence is CASSQAGTGGSEQYF. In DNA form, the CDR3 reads TGTGCCAGCAGCCAAGCGGGGACAGGGGGCTCCGAGCAGTACTTC.